Each of the 24 T cell receptor beta chains below was sequenced from the same sample in a study of T cells after yellow fever vaccination. TCRdb reprocessed the 5' RACE reads with MiXCR, giving one entry per CDR3 protein. The sample lists about 550,000 distinct CDR3 sequences; under 25% were seen once. The sample consisted of PBMCs, taken 15 days after the yellow fever booster vaccination. These receptors all come from a man aged 30 to 45 who received the YFV17D yellow fever vaccine.

This clonotype turned up a few times. The chain combines TRBV4-3 with TRBJ2-5; TRBD2 is a possible D gene (5 bases). Between the trimmed V and J ends, which lost 0 bases and 7 bases, there was a span of 15 bases. The germline V gene has CDR1 LGHNA and CDR2 YSLEER. The CDR3 covers 15 residues. The CDR3 reads CASSQDRGVRGTQYF. CDR3 DNA sequence: TGCGCCAGCAGCCAAGATCGGGGAGTTCGGGGGACCCAGTACTTC.

The chain carries TRBV6-1 and TRBJ1-1, with TRBD1 matching over 8 bases. The CDR3 consists of 14 residues. V lost 5 bases, J lost 4 bases, and 6 bases stayed unmatched. Germline values: CDR1 MNHNS, CDR2 SASEGT. CDR3 in amino acids: CASSPTTGGTEAFF. The CDR3 region has the DNA TGTGCCAGCAGTCCTACAACAGGGGGCACTGAAGCTTTCTTT.

The chain has TRBV29-1 and TRBJ1-1; possibly TRBD1 for D (5 bases). The germline gives CDR1 SQVTM, CDR2 ANQGSEA. There are 14 residues in the CDR3. V was cut by 6 bases and J by 2 bases, with 16 bases left in between. CDR3 DNA: TGCAGCGTCCAGGTTGGGGGTCCTAACACTGAAGCTTTCTTT. This gives the protein CSVQVGGPNTEAFF.

This clonotype has a count of ten or more. The V gene is TRBV7-9, the J gene TRBJ1-6; D not resolved. CDR3 length equals 15 residues. Trimming pared 5 bases from V and 10 bases from J, leaving 18 bases between. In germline, CDR1 is SEHNR, CDR2 FQNEAQ (reference sequence). CDR3 protein: CASSPTRGRVSPLHF. The DNA of the CDR3 is TGTGCCAGCAGCCCAACTCGGGGTCGGGTCTCACCCCTCCACTTT.

This clonotype has at least ten counts. V gene TRBV12-3 or TRBV12-4 combines with J gene TRBJ1-1, with 8 bases that match TRBD1. The CDR3 extends over 13 amino acids. V shed 4 bases and J 6 bases; nucleotides not matched to a gene: 4. Here the CDR3 reads CASSWTGMAEAFF. The CDR3 coding sequence is TGTGCCAGCAGTTGGACAGGGATGGCTGAAGCTTTCTTT.

This clonotype was picked up a small number of times. The chain is built from TRBV28 and TRBJ2-7; D gene uncertain. The germline gives CDR1 MDHEN, CDR2 SYDVKM. With 7 bases removed from V and 4 bases from J, the gap between germline ends came to 8 bases. The CDR3 is made up of 11 amino acids. The CDR3 loop reads CASKVGYEQYF. The CDR3 bases are TGTGCCAGCAAAGTAGGATACGAGCAGTACTTC.

V usage is TRBV12-3 or TRBV12-4 and J usage is TRBJ1-3; the D is unclear. V gave up 4 bases and J gave up 1 base, with 11 bases separating them. CDR3 length: 15 amino acids. The CDR3 loop reads CASSSPAGSGNTIYF. In DNA form, the CDR3 reads TGTGCCAGCAGTTCGCCGGCCGGGTCTGGAAACACCATATATTTT.

CDR3 amino acids: CASSLVGGQWREQYF. The CDR3 bases are TGTGCCAGCAGCTTAGTGGGGGGCCAGTGGAGGGAGCAGTACTTC. The chain joins TRBV7-2 to TRBJ2-7; D could derive from TRBD1 or TRBD2 (6 bases each). Trimming took off 1 base at V and 7 bases at J, with 17 bases between the two ends. CDR3 length equals 15 residues. Germline-derived CDR1 and CDR2 are SGHTA and FQGNSA.

Regarding this clonotype: The missing conserved phenylalanine or tryptophan at the end of this CDR3 makes a read error likely. CDR3 loop: CASSLVRGNEQFI. Here the CDR3 DNA reads TGTGCTAGCAGCTTAGTTCGGGGCAATGAGCAGTTCATC. This chain connects TRBV7-7 to TRBJ2-1; D is perhaps TRBD2 (5 bases). The CDR3 spans 13 residues. Germline CDR1 and CDR2: SSHAT and FNYEAQ (reference sequence).

The chain combines TRBV5-1 with TRBJ2-3; D gene uncertain. V lost 2 bases and J 7 bases, leaving 14 bases between the germline ends. Germline assignment: CDR1 SGHRS and CDR2 YFSETQ. The CDR3 spans 14 residues. The CDR3 DNA is TGCGCCAGCAGCTTCCGGGCCGACGAGAATACGCAGTATTTT. Residues: CASSFRADENTQYF.

This clonotype was seen more than once but under ten times. This rearrangement joins TRBV6-2 or TRBV6-3 to TRBJ2-1; TRBD2 aligns across 9 bases. Germline CDR1 reads MNHEY; CDR2 reads SVGEGT. V lost 8 bases and J lost 5; bases outside the gene matches: 4. The CDR3 loop spans 13 amino acids. In nucleotides, the CDR3 is TGTGCCAGCCAAGTAGCGGGAGACAATGAGCAGTTCTTC. Residues: CASQVAGDNEQFF.

This clonotype occurred a few times. The CDR3 is CASSSAGSGNEQFF. The DNA of the CDR3 is TGCGCCAGCAGCTCAGCGGGATCCGGCAATGAGCAGTTCTTC. The genes are TRBV5-1 and TRBJ2-1; TRBD2 matches 7 bases. From germline, CDR1 is SGHRS and CDR2 YFSETQ. This CDR3 region has 14 residues. V lost 3 bases to trimming and J lost 6 bases; unmatched junction nucleotides: 6.

The gene calls are TRBV4-3 and TRBJ2-3, with 9 positions matching TRBD1. This CDR3 contains 17 residues. Germline lookup yields CDR1 LGHNA and CDR2 YSLEER. V was clipped by 0 bases and J by 0 bases; unmatched bases: 4. The CDR3: CASSQDPGTGSTDTQYF. The CDR3 nucleotides are TGCGCCAGCAGCCAAGATCCAGGGACAGGGAGCACAGATACGCAGTATTTT.

This clonotype appeared a few times. J is TRBJ2-1 and V is TRBV6-6; 12 bases fit TRBD2. The CDR3 consists of 13 residues. Trimming took 11 bases from V and 10 from J; bases not matched to a gene: 9. Germline V gene lookup returns CDR1 MNHNY and CDR2 SVGAGI (reference sequence). The CDR3 nucleotides are TGTGCCGGATCGGGACTAGCGGGTGGGGAGCAGTTCTTC. Its translation: CAGSGLAGGEQFF.

This clonotype was seen a few times. This chain uses TRBV29-1 with TRBJ2-2; TRBD2 is a possible D gene (6 bases). Germline V CDR1 and CDR2: SQVTM, ANQGSEA. The CDR3 is 15 residues long. Deletions cut 8 bases from V and 1 base from J, with 17 bases between. The CDR3 nucleotides read TGCAGCTCCCTCGGAGGGGAGGAGAACACCGGGGAGCTGTTTTTT. This encodes CSSLGGEENTGELFF.

The chain carries TRBV20-1 and TRBJ2-5; no reliable D call. V gave up 6 bases and J gave up 5 bases, with 10 bases separating them. Germline V gives CDR1 DFQATT, CDR2 SNEGSKA (reference sequence). The CDR3 covers 11 residues. The CDR3 loop is CSADHFETQYF. The CDR3 nucleotides are TGCAGTGCAGACCATTTTGAGACCCAGTACTTC.

The sample holds a few counts of this clonotype. The chain joins TRBV10-2 to TRBJ2-2; TRBD2 aligns across 10 bases. Germline V gene sequence: CDR1 WSHSY, CDR2 SAAADI. J lost 5 bases, V lost 2 bases, and 5 bases had no gene match. This CDR3 has 16 residues. The CDR3 loop is CASSEVLAGVTGELFF. The CDR3 DNA sequence: TGCGCCAGCAGTGAGGTCCTAGCGGGAGTGACCGGGGAGCTGTTTTTT.

This clonotype showed up just a few times. CDR3 residues: CASSQDSSPGVTQYF. The CDR3 region has the DNA TGCGCCAGCAGCCAGGACAGTAGCCCCGGGGTGACCCAGTACTTC. The chain employs TRBV4-3 and TRBJ2-5; a weak D match, TRBD1 (6 bases). Germline CDR1 LGHNA, CDR2 YSLEER. The CDR3 is 15 amino acids. V was pared by 3 bases and J by 7 bases, with 18 bases between.

V and J are TRBV18 and TRBJ2-7; D may be TRBD2 (5 bases). Germline CDR1 reads KGHSH; CDR2 reads LQKENI. CDR3 length: 14 amino acids. V was trimmed by 1 base and J by 3 bases, leaving 10 bases between them. The CDR3 DNA reads as TGTGCCAGCTCACCACTGGAAGAGGGCTACGAGCAGTACTTC. Translated, it gives CASSPLEEGYEQYF.

Written as DNA, the CDR3 is TGTGCCAGCAGTTTCGGGAAGGTGTCCCAAGATCAGCCCCAGCATTTT. Protein product: CASSFGKVSQDQPQHF. This chain links TRBV6-5 with TRBJ1-5, with D uncertain. CDR1 is MNHEY and CDR2 is SVGAGI in the germline V gene. Trimming left V 4 bases short and J 5 bases short, with 18 bases between. CDR3 size: 16 residues.

This clonotype was counted only a few times. The V and J genes are TRBV7-7 and TRBJ2-1; 7 bases map to TRBD2. The junction had 7 bases not matched to a gene; V was cut back by 1 base and J by 4 bases. This CDR3 has 16 residues. Germline CDR1 SSHAT, CDR2 FNYEAQ (reference sequence). The CDR3 sequence: CASSLGTAGPYNEQFF. As DNA, the CDR3 is TGTGCCAGCAGCTTAGGAACAGCGGGGCCTTACAATGAGCAGTTCTTC. The full variable domain, with the rest looked up from reference TRBV7-7 and TRBJ2-1, is GAGVSQSPRYKVTKRGQDVTLRCDPISSHATLYWYQQALGQGPEFLTYFNYEAQPDKSGLPSDRFSAERPEGSISTLTIQRTEQRDSAMYRCASSLGTAGPYNEQFFGPGTRLTVL.

V usage is TRBV7-9 and J usage is TRBJ2-3; 10 bases fit TRBD2. This CDR3 has 15 amino acids. Germline values: CDR1 SEHNR, CDR2 FQNEAQ (reference sequence). Trimming at V came to 7 bases and at J to 0 bases, leaving 4 bases not matched to a gene. CDR3 sequence reads: CASIGLAASTDTQYF. CDR3 nucleotide sequence: TGTGCCAGCATCGGACTAGCGGCTAGCACAGATACGCAGTATTTT. Looking up the rest from reference TRBV7-9 and TRBJ2-3 gives the full variable domain: DTGVSQNPRHKITKRGQNVTFRCDPISEHNRLYWYRQTLGQGPEFLTYFQNEAQLEKSRLLSDRFSAERPKGSFSTLEIQRTEQGDSAMYLCASIGLAASTDTQYFGPGTRLTVL.

V usage is TRBV20-1 and J usage is TRBJ2-5; the match to TRBD2 covers 15 bases. The trim removed 6 bases at V and 5 bases at J, leaving 7 bases unmatched. The CDR3 contains 15 residues. CDR1 and CDR2 from the germline V gene are DFQATT and SNEGSKA (reference sequence). DNA for the CDR3: TGCAGTGCCAGGACTAGCGGGAGGGCCGGGGAGACCCAGTACTTC. Protein: CSARTSGRAGETQYF.

The chain combines TRBV6-5 with TRBJ2-1, with TRBD1 as a possible D gene (5 bases). The CDR3 extends over 16 amino acids. Germline assignment: CDR1 MNHEY and CDR2 SVGAGI. V was shortened by 0 bases and J by 4 bases, with 13 bases between the two germline ends. CDR3 loop: CASSYSIQTAYNEQFF. In DNA, the CDR3 is TGTGCCAGCAGTTACTCTATCCAGACAGCGTACAATGAGCAGTTCTTC.